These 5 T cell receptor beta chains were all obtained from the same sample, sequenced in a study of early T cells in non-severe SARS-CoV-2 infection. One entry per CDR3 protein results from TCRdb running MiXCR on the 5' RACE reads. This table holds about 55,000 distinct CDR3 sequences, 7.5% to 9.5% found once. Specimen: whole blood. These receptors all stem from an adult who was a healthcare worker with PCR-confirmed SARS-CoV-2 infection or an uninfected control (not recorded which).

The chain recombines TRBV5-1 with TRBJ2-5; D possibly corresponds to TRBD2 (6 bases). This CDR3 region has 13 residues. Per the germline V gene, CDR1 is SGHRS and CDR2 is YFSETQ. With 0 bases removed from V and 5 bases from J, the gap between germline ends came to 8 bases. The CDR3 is CASSLVSGETQYF. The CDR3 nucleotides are TGCGCCAGCAGCTTGGTGAGCGGGGAGACCCAGTACTTC.

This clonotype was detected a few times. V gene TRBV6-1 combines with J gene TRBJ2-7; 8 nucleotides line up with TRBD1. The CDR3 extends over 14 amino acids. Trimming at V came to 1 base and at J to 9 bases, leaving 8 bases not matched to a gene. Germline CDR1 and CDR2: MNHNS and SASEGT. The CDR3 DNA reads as TGTGCCAGCAGTGAAGTTAGGACAGGGAATGCGCAGTACTTC. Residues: CASSEVRTGNAQYF.

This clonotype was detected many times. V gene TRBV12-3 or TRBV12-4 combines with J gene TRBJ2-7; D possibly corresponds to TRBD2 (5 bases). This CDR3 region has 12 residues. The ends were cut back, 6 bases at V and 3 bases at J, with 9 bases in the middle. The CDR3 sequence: CASRSGDYEQYF. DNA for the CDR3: TGTGCCAGCAGGAGCGGCGACTACGAGCAGTACTTC.

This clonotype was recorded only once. CDR3 in amino acids: CASSPRADSPLHF. The CDR3 region has the DNA TGTGCCAGCTCACCACGGGCAGATTCACCCCTCCACTTT. The J gene is TRBJ1-6, the V gene TRBV18; D not certain. With 1 base removed from V and 8 bases from J, the gap between germline ends came to 6 bases. The CDR3 is 13 amino acids. Germline V gene lookup returns CDR1 KGHSH and CDR2 LQKENI.

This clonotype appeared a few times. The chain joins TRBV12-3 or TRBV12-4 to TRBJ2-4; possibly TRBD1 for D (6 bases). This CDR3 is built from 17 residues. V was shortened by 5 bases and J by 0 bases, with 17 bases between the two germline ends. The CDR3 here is CASSDGTKLLAKNIQYF. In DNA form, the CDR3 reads TGTGCCAGCAGTGACGGGACAAAGTTGCTAGCCAAAAACATTCAGTACTTC.